These 16 T cell receptor beta chains were sequenced from one sample in a study of blood T cell repertoires in COVID-19. TCRdb's copy holds only in-frame clones and misses some; the assay was immunoSEQ multiplex PCR. There are roughly 190,000 clones in the sample; 84% occur only once, and approximately 14% lies in the top ten. The sample comprised peripheral blood. The receptors were gathered from a man aged 25-45 years with active or convalescent COVID-19.

The rearrangement links TRBV5-6 to TRBJ2-7, with TRBD1 identical over 10 bases. CDR1 and CDR2 (germline): SGHDT, YYEEEE. This CDR3 region has 14 residues. The J segment lost 6 bases and the V segment lost 4 bases, leaving 7 bases of the junction unmatched. CDR3 nucleotide sequence: TGTGCCAGCAGCCCGGGACAGGGGTTTCGCGAGCAGTACGTC. It specifies CASSPGQGFREQYV.

The chain is built from TRBV7-9 and TRBJ2-5; D is undetermined. The CDR3 is made up of 14 amino acids. Germline V gives CDR1 SEHNR, CDR2 FQNEAQ (reference sequence). Deletions cut 0 bases from V and 1 base from J, with 6 bases between. CDR3 nucleotides: TGTGCCAGCAGCTTAGCACAGATCCAAGAGACCCAGTACTTC. Amino acids: CASSLAQIQETQYF.

V and J are TRBV5-1 and TRBJ2-1; 14 nucleotides match TRBD2. V shed 3 bases and J 6 bases; nucleotides not matched to a gene: 2. This CDR3 has 15 amino acids. Germline CDR1 reads SGHRS; CDR2 reads YFSETQ. CDR3 protein: CASSSGLAGVNEQFF. For the CDR3, the DNA is TGCGCCAGCAGCTCGGGACTAGCGGGGGTCAATGAGCAGTTCTTC.

The rearrangement joins TRBV27 to TRBJ2-2, with D hard to call. The CDR3 is made up of 15 amino acids. The germline V gene has CDR1 MNHEY and CDR2 SMNVEV (reference sequence). Trimming removed 2 bases from V and 3 bases from J, with 10 bases in between. For the CDR3, the DNA is TGTGCCAGCAGTTTACGAGGTTATGACACCGGGGAGCTGTTTTTT. It is translated as CASSLRGYDTGELFF.

The gene calls are TRBV7-2 and TRBJ2-5, with D unresolved. Germline V CDR1 and CDR2: SGHTA, FQGNSA. The V and J ends lost 2 bases and 7 bases respectively, with 14 bases between them. The CDR3 has 14 residues. DNA for the CDR3: TGTGCCAGCAGCTTAAACTTAGTATCGGGGACCCAGTACTTC. It specifies CASSLNLVSGTQYF.

This sequence joins TRBV29-1 and TRBJ2-5; maybe TRBD2 (5 bases). V lost 3 bases to trimming and J lost 2 bases, with 7 bases between them. CDR1 and CDR2 from the germline V gene are SQVTM and ANQGSEA. This CDR3 is 12 amino acids long. CDR3 amino acids: CSVDPGQETQYF. DNA for the CDR3: TGCAGCGTTGATCCGGGGCAAGAGACCCAGTACTTC.

The rearrangement joins TRBV14 to TRBJ2-7; TRBD1 matches 9 bases. Germline CDR1 and CDR2: SGHDN and FVKESK. V trimming: 0 bases; J trimming: 7 bases; junction bases outside the gene matches: 13. The CDR3 is 17 residues long. CDR3 nucleotides: TGTGCCAGCAGCCAAGATCAAAGGGGGACAGGGCGAAGAGAGCAGTACGTC. This gives the protein CASSQDQRGTGRREQYV.

J is TRBJ2-7 and V is TRBV7-2, with D possibly TRBD2 on 6 matching bases. Trimming removed 1 base at V and 6 bases at J, with 16 bases between. The V gene's germline CDR1 is SGHTA and CDR2 FQGNSA. This CDR3 comprises 15 residues. In DNA, the CDR3 is TGTGCCAGCAGCTTAGTGCCAGGGAGGACCGGCGAGCAGTACTTC. Its translation is CASSLVPGRTGEQYF.

The chain employs TRBV10-3 and TRBJ1-3; D uncertain. Germline values: CDR1 ENHRY, CDR2 SYGVKD. The length of the CDR3 is 16 residues. Trimming removed 0 bases from V and 0 bases from J, with 9 bases in between. CDR3 bases: TGTGCCATCAGTGAGTCGAGCGGCGACTCTGGAAACACCATATATTTT. Protein sequence: CAISESSGDSGNTIYF.

The V and J genes are TRBV7-8 and TRBJ2-7, with 9 nucleotides matching TRBD1. CDR3 length equals 14 residues. Per the germline V gene, CDR1 is SGHVS and CDR2 is FQNEAQ. Germline trimming cut 5 bases from V and 5 bases from J; bases unmatched to any gene: 7. CDR3 residues: CASSGQGTPHEQYF. DNA of the CDR3: TGTGCCAGCAGCGGACAGGGGACCCCCCACGAGCAGTACTTC.

This chain uses TRBV7-9 with TRBJ2-1; D possibly corresponds to TRBD2 (6 bases). Germline lookup yields CDR1 SEHNR and CDR2 FQNEAQ (reference sequence). V was clipped by 4 bases and J by 9 bases, with 22 bases between them. This CDR3 has 16 residues. The CDR3, as DNA: TGTGCCAGCAGCTCTGATTGGCGGGGAGCGTGGAGTGAGCAGTTCTTC. It codes for CASSSDWRGAWSEQFF.

The gene calls are TRBV7-9 and TRBJ2-1, with 14 nucleotides matching TRBD2. The CDR3 has 16 amino acids. Per germline, CDR1 SEHNR and CDR2 FQNEAQ (reference sequence). Trimming cost V 4 bases and J 8 bases; bases outside gene matches: 7. CDR3 in amino acids: CASSSPGTSGRDEQFF. The CDR3 coding sequence is TGTGCCAGCAGCTCACCCGGGACTAGCGGGAGAGATGAGCAGTTCTTC.

This chain links TRBV10-1 with TRBJ1-1; possible D gene TRBD1, 5 bases. Germline V gene sequence: CDR1 WNHNN, CDR2 SYGVQD (reference sequence). V was pared by 7 bases and J by 5 bases, with 14 bases between. The CDR3 length is 13 residues. CDR3 DNA: TGCGCCAGCACGGAGGGGTCGAGAACTGAAGCTTTCTTT. Protein sequence: CASTEGSRTEAFF.

J is TRBJ2-3 and V is TRBV5-1, with D hard to call. The CDR3 totals 15 residues. V dropped 2 bases and J dropped 0 bases, with 10 bases sitting between them. The V gene's germline CDR1 is SGHRS and CDR2 YFSETQ. For the CDR3, the DNA is TGCGCCAGCAGCTTTGAGTTCCCCAGCACAGATACGCAGTATTTT. Amino acids: CASSFEFPSTDTQYF.

The chain links TRBV24-1 to TRBJ2-2; TRBD2 might be the D (6 bases). Germline CDR1 KGHDR, CDR2 SFDVKD. The CDR3 spans 13 residues. V was pared by 12 bases and J by 4 bases, with 14 bases between. Here the CDR3 reads CASSGDSTGELFF. Written as DNA, the CDR3 is TGTGCCTCTTCGGGGGATAGCACCGGGGAGCTGTTTTTT.

The genes are TRBV4-1 and TRBJ2-7; D perhaps matches TRBD1 (6 bases). Between the trimmed V and J ends, which lost 0 bases and 1 base, there was a span of 13 bases. The CDR3 is 16 amino acids. The germline V gene encodes CDR1 MGHRA and CDR2 YSYEKL. CDR3 protein: CASSQDGTPKSYEQYF. The CDR3, as DNA: TGCGCCAGCAGCCAAGACGGGACACCTAAGTCCTACGAGCAGTACTTC.